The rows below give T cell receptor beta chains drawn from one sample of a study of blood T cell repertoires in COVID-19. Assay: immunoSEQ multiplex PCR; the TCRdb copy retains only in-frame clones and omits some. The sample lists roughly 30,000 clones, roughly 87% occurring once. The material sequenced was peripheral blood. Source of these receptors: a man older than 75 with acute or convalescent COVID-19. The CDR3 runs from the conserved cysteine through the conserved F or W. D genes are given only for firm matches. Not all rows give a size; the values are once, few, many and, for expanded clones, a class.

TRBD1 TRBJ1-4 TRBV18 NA TGTGCCAGCTCAGATTTAAGGACAGGGTCGGAAAAACTGTTTTTT CASSDLRTGSEKLFF
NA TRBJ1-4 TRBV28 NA TGTGCCAGCAGTTTACCCGGGACAAATAATGAAAAACTGTTTTTT CASSLPGTNNEKLFF
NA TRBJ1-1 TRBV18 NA TGTGCCAGCTCACCACAGAGGGAAAAGAACACTGAAGCTTTCTTT CASSPQREKNTEAFF
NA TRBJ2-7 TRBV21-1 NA TGTGCCAGCAGCAGGGAGAGGGCGGGGGGCGAGCAGTACTTC CASSRERAGGEQYF
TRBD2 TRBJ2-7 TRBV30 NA TGTGCCTGGGAGACTAGCGGGAATGGCGAGCAGTACTTC CAWETSGNGEQYF
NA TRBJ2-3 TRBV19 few TGTGCCAGTAGTATAAAGGTCGGCGGGAGCACAGATACGCAGTATTTT CASSIKVGGSTDTQYF
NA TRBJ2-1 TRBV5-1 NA TGCGCCAGCAGCTTGTACGTACAGAGAGCGGTCAATGAGCAGTTCTTC CASSLYVQRAVNEQFF
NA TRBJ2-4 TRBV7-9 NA TGTGCCAGCAGCCGACAGTCCTACCCAAAAAACATTCAGTACTTC CASSRQSYPKNIQYF
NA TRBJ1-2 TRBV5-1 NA TGCGCCAGCAGCTTGGGGTCAGGGGATGCTTGGGGCTACACCTTC CASSLGSGDAWGYTF
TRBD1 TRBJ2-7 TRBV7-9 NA TGTGCCAGCAGCTTCGGGACAGGGAATAACGAGCAGTACTTC CASSFGTGNNEQYF
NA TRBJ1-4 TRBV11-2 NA TGTGCCAGCAGCTTAGATGGGGCTTCTGAAAAACTGTTTTTT CASSLDGASEKLFF
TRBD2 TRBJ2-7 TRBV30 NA TGTGCCTGGAGCCCGACTAGCCGTGAGCAGTACTTC CAWSPTSREQYF
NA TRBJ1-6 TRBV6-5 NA TGTGCCAGCAGTTCCAGGGGTTCACCCCTCCACTTT CASSSRGSPLHF
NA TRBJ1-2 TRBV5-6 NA TGTGCCAGCAGCTTGGCACAGGCTAGCTATGGCTACACCTTC CASSLAQASYGYTF
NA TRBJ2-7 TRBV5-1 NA TGCGCCAGCAGCTTGGCCGACACCCCGGTCGCCCACGAGCAGTACTTC CASSLADTPVAHEQYF
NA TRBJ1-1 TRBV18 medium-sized TGTGCCAGCAAGACAGTGAACACTGAAGCTTTCTTT CASKTVNTEAFF
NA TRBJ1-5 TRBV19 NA TGTGCCAGTAGTATAGATCCCGGACACAATCAGCCCCAGCATTTT CASSIDPGHNQPQHF
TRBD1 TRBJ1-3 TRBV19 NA TGTGCCAGTAGCTTCCTACCGGACAGGGGATCTGGAAACACCATATATTTT CASSFLPDRGSGNTIYF
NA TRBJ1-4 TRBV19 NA TGTGCCAGTACCCCCGCGGGCCTAAATGAAAAACTGTTTTTT CASTPAGLNEKLFF
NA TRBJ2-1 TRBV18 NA TGTGCCAGCTCACCCTATGATCTCGACCGGGTGGATTACAATGAGCAGTTCTTC CASSPYDLDRVDYNEQFF
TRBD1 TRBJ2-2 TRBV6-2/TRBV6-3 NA TGTGCCAGCAGTCAACAGGGGGCGCCGCCCGGGGAGCTGTTTTTT CASSQQGAPPGELFF
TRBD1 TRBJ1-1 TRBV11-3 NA TGTGCCAGCAGCGAGGGACAGGCGTTTAAGAATGAAGCTTTCTTT CASSEGQAFKNEAFF
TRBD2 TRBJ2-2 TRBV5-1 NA TGCGCCAGCAGCTATAGCGGGAGGGCCAACGGGGAGCTGTTTTTT CASSYSGRANGELFF
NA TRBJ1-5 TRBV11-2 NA TGTGCCAGCAGCCCCCTCGGGGGCAATCAGCCCCAGCATTTT CASSPLGGNQPQHF
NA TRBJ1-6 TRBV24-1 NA TGTGCCATCCCCGGGGGTCATAATTCACCCCTCCACTTT CAIPGGHNSPLHF
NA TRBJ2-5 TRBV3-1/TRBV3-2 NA TGTGCCAGCAGCCAAACGGGCCCAGCCGATGGGGGGGGGCTCAAGGCCCAGACCCAGTACTTC CASSQTGPADGGGLKAQTQYF
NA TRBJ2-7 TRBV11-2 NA TGTGCCAGCAGCTCCCCATGGGGAGGAATGGAGCAGTACTTC CASSSPWGGMEQYF
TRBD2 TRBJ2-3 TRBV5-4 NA TGTGCCAGCACTAGCGGGGGAAGCACAGATACGCAGTATTTT CASTSGGSTDTQYF
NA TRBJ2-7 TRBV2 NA TGTGCCAGCAGTGAAGTGACAGTCTACGAGCAGTACTTC CASSEVTVYEQYF
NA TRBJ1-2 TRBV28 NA TGTGCCAGCAGCACCTCGGGGAAGAACTATGGCTACACCTTC CASSTSGKNYGYTF
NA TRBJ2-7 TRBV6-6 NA TGTGCCAGCAGTTACTCACGGGAATCCTACGAGCAGTACTTC CASSYSRESYEQYF
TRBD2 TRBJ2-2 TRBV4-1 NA TGCGCCAGCAGCCGAACTAGCGGCAACACCGGGGAGCTGTTTTTT CASSRTSGNTGELFF
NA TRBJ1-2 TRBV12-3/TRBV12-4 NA TGTGCCAGCACCCGAGACAGCTACTATGGCTACACCTTC CASTRDSYYGYTF
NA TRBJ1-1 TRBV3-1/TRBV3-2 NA TGTGCCAGCAGCCAAGATATCGCGACGGAGTCAATGAACACTGAAGCTTTCTTT CASSQDIATESMNTEAFF
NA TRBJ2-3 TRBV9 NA TGTGCCAGCAGCCAAGGCGTGACAGTCGATACGCAGTATTTT CASSQGVTVDTQYF
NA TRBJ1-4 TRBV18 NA TGTGCCAGCTCGCTCCTCAATCCCTTGCGCGCGAATGAAAAACTGTTTTTT CASSLLNPLRANEKLFF
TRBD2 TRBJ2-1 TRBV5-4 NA TGTGCCGGGGAGGTAGCGGGAGTTAATGAGCAGTTCTTC CAGEVAGVNEQFF
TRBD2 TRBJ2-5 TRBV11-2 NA TGTGCCAGCAGCTTAGGGATTGGACTAGCCTGGGAGACCCAGTACTTC CASSLGIGLAWETQYF
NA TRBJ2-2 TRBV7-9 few TGTGCCAGCATTCAAGGTCATTCCGGCGGACTGAACACCGGGGAGCTGTTTTTT CASIQGHSGGLNTGELFF
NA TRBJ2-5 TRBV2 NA TGTGCCAGCAGTGACCAGGAGACCCAGTACTTC CASSDQETQYF
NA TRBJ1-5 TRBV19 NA TGTGCCAGTAGTAGGGGAGAAGATAGCAATCAGCCCCAGCATTTT CASSRGEDSNQPQHF
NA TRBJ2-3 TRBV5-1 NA TGCGCCAGCAGCCCCCGGCGGGAAGGTGCAGATACGCAGTATTTT CASSPRREGADTQYF
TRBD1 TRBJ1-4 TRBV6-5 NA TGTGCCAGCAAACAGGGGGCGCGTAGGGAAAAACTGTTTTTT CASKQGARREKLFF
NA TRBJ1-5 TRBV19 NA TGTGCCAGTAGTAGATCAGGGGCTCGAGATCAGCCCCAGCATTTT CASSRSGARDQPQHF
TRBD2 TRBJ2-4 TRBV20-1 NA TGCAGTGCTAGTCCGGCGGGAGAGGGCCGGGGAAACATTCAGTACTTC CSASPAGEGRGNIQYF
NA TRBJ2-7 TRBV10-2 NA TGCGCCAGCAGTGAGGTCCCCAGCCGCGGGACTTCCTACGAGCAGTACTTC CASSEVPSRGTSYEQYF
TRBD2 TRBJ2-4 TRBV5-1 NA TGCGCCAGCAGCTACGGGACTAGCGGGAGGGCCGGAAACATTCAGTACTTC CASSYGTSGRAGNIQYF
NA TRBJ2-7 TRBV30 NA TGTGCCTGGAGTGTACCTTGGGGCGGGATCCCGCCCTACGAGCAGTACTTC CAWSVPWGGIPPYEQYF
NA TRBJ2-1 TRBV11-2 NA TGTGCCAGCAGCTTAAGCCACGGGGATGAGCAGTTCTTC CASSLSHGDEQFF
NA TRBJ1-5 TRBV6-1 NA TGTGCCAGCAGTGACCTAGGGGGTCAGCCCCAGCATTTT CASSDLGGQPQHF
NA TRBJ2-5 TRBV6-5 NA TGTGCCAGCATGGCGGCGGAGGCGGTTCAAGAGACCCAGTACTTC CASMAAEAVQETQYF
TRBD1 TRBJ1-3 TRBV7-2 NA TGTGCCAGCAGCTGGGGACAGAGCTCTGGAAACACCATATATTTT CASSWGQSSGNTIYF